Listed here is a single TCR beta chain. The antigen remains unidentified. The source of the sample is a study of cytomegalovirus exposure and HLA in healthy donors. Study-level results: Most of the CMV-associated TCR beta chains (in a later analysis) appeared to be HLA-restricted. In a later analysis, HLA-associated TCR beta chains were more clonally expanded than equally common others. Reported results showed that the classifier diagnosed cytomegalovirus status with high specificity and sensitivity.

Germline V lookup: CDR1 SGHDT, CDR2 YYEEEE. CDR3 size: 14 residues. V lost 4 bases and J 4 bases, leaving 12 bases between the germline ends. The PCR contained 60 Vbeta and 13 Jbeta primers. Libraries were prepared by immunoSEQ multiplex PCR; TCRdb keeps only in-frame clonotypes and omits some of them. In the table there are some 150,000 clones, 70% to 80% of which are singletons. This receptor was identified in a man aged 35 to 55 in good health and CMV-seronegative. This chain links TRBV5-6 with TRBJ1-3, with D unresolved. The sample taken for sequencing was PBMCs. The chain's CDR3 is CASSPTRSGNTIYF. CDR3 nucleotides: TGTGCCAGCAGCCCAACCCGGAGCGGAAACACCATATATTTT.